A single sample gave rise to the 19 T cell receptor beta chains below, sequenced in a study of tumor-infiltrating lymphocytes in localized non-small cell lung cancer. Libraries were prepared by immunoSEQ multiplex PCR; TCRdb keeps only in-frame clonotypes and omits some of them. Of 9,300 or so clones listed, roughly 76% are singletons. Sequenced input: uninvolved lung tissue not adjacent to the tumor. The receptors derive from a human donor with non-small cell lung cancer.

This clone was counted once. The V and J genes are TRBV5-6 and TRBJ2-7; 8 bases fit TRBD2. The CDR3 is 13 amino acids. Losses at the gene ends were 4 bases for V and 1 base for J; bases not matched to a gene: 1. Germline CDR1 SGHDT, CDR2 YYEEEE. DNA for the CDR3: TGTGCCAGCAGCCGGGGGGGATCCTACGAGCAGTACTTC. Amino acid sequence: CASSRGGSYEQYF.

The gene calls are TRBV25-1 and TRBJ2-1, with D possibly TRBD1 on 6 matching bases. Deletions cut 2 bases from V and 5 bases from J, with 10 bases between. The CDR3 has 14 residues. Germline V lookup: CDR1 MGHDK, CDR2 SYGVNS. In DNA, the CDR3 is TGTGCCAGCAGTGAACCCGGGACACACAATGAGCAGTTCTTC. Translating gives CASSEPGTHNEQFF. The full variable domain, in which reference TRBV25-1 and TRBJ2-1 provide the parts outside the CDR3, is EADIYQTPRYLVIGTGKKITLECSQTMGHDKMYWYQQDPGMELHLIHYSYGVNSTEKGDLSSESTVSRIRTEHFPLTLESARPSHTSQYLCASSEPGTHNEQFFGPGTRLTVL.

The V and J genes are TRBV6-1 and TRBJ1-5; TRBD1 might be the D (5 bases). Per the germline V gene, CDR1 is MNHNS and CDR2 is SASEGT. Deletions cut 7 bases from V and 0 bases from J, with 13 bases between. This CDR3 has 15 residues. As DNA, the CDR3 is TGTGCCAGCATCCGGGACTATGGTAGCAATCAGCCCCAGCATTTT. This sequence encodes CASIRDYGSNQPQHF.

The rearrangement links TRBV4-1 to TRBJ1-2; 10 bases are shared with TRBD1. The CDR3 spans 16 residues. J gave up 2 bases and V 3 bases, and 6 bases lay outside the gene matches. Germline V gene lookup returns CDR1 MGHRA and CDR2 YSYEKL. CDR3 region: CASSHLTTGGNYGYTF. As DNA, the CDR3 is TGCGCCAGCAGCCACCTAACGACAGGGGGCAACTATGGCTACACCTTC.

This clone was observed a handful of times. The CDR3 region is CASSFSLGGYTF. CDR3 sequence (DNA): TGTGCCAGCAGTTTTTCACTGGGTGGCTACACCTTC. This chain uses TRBV28 with TRBJ1-2; no firm D call. V lost 3 bases and J 7 bases, leaving 9 bases between the germline ends. The CDR3 sequence is 12 residues long. Germline lookup yields CDR1 MDHEN and CDR2 SYDVKM.

The CDR3 DNA is TGTGCCAGCAGCTCGGGATCCGGGACTAGCGGGAGGCGGGATACGCAGTATTTT. Its translation: CASSSGSGTSGRRDTQYF. The genes are TRBV5-4 and TRBJ2-3, with TRBD2 identical over 15 bases. Germline V CDR1 and CDR2: SGHNT, YYREEE (reference sequence). The CDR3 extends over 18 amino acids. Trimming took 3 bases from V and 6 from J; bases not matched to a gene: 11.

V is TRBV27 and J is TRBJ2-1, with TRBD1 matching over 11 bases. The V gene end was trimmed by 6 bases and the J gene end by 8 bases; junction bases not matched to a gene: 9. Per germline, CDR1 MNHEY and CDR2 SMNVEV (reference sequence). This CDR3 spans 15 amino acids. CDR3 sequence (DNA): TGTGCCAGCAGCCCAAGGGACAGGGGGGCTGATGAGCAGTTCTTC. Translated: CASSPRDRGADEQFF.

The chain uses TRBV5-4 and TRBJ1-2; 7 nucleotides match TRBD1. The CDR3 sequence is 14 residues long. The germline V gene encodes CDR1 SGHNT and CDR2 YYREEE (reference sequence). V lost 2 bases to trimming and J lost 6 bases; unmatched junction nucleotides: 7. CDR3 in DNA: TGTGCCAGCAGCTTAGGACAGGCCGGAAATGGCTACACCTTC. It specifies CASSLGQAGNGYTF.

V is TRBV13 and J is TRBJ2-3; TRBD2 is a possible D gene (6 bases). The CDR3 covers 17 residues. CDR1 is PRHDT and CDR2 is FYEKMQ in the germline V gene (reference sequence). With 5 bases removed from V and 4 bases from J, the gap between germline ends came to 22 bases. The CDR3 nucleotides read TGTGCCAGCAGCCTTAGGGAGGACGAGACCTACTCAGATACGCAGTATTTT. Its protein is CASSLREDETYSDTQYF.

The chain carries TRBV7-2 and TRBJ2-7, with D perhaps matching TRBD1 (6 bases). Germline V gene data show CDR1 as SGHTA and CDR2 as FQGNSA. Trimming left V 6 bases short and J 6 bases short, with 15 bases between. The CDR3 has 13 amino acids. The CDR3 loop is CASSRTLGAEQYF. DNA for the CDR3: TGTGCCAGCAGTAGAACCTTGGGGGCCGAGCAGTACTTC.

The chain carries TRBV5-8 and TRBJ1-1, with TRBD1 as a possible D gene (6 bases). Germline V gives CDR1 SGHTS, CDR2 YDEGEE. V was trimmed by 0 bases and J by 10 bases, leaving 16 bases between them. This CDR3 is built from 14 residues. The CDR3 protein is CASSLGGGPITAFF. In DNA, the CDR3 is TGTGCCAGCAGCTTGGGTGGGGGGCCCATCACAGCTTTCTTT.

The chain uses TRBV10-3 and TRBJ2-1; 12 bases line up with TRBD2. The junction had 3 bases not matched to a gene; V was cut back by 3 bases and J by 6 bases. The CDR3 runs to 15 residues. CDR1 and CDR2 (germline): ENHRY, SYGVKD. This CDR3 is CAISEETSGSNEQFF. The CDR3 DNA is TGTGCCATCAGTGAAGAGACTAGCGGGAGCAATGAGCAGTTCTTC.

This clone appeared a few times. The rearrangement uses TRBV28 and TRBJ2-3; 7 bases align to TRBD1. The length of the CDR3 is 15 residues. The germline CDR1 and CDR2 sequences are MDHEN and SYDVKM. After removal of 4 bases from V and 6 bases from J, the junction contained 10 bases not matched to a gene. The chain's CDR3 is CASSSWDSEGDTQYF. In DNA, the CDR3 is TGTGCCAGCAGTTCTTGGGACAGTGAGGGGGATACGCAGTATTTT.

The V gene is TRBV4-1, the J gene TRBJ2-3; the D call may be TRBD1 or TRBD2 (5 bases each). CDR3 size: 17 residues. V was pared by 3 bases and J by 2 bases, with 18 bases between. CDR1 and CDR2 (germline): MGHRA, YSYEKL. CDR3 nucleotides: TGCGCCAGCAGCCAGACCGGTCCGGGACGGAACACAGATACGCAGTATTTT. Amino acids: CASSQTGPGRNTDTQYF.

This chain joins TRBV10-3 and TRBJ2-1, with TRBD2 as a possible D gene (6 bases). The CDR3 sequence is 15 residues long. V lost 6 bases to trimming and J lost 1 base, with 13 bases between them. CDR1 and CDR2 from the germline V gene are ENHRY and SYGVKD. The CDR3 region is CAIREAGSSYNEQFF. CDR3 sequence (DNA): TGTGCCATCAGGGAGGCGGGGAGTTCCTACAATGAGCAGTTCTTC.

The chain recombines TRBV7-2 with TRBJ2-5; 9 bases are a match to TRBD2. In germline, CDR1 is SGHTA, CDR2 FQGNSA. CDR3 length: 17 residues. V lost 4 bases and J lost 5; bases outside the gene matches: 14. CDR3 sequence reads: CASSSRVTSGRGETQYF. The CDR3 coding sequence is TGTGCCAGCAGCTCGAGGGTAACTAGCGGGCGCGGGGAGACCCAGTACTTC.

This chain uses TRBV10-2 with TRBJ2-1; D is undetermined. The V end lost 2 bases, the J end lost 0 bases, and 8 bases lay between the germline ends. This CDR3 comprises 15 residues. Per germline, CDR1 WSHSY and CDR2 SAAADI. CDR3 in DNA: TGCGCCAGCAGTGAGCAGTCGAGCTCCTACAATGAGCAGTTCTTC. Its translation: CASSEQSSSYNEQFF.

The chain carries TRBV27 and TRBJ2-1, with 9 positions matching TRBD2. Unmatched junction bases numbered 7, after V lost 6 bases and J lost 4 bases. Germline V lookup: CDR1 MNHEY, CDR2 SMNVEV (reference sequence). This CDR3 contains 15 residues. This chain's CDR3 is CASRGAGGGYNEQFF. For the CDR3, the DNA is TGTGCCAGCAGGGGAGCGGGAGGTGGGTACAATGAGCAGTTCTTC.

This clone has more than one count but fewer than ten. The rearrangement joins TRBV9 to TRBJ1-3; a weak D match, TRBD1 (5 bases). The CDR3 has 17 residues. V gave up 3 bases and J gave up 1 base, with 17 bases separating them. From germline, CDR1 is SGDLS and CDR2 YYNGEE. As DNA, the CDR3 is TGTGCCAGCAGCGAAGGCCCAGGGCCCGAATCTGGAAACACCATATATTTT. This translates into CASSEGPGPESGNTIYF.